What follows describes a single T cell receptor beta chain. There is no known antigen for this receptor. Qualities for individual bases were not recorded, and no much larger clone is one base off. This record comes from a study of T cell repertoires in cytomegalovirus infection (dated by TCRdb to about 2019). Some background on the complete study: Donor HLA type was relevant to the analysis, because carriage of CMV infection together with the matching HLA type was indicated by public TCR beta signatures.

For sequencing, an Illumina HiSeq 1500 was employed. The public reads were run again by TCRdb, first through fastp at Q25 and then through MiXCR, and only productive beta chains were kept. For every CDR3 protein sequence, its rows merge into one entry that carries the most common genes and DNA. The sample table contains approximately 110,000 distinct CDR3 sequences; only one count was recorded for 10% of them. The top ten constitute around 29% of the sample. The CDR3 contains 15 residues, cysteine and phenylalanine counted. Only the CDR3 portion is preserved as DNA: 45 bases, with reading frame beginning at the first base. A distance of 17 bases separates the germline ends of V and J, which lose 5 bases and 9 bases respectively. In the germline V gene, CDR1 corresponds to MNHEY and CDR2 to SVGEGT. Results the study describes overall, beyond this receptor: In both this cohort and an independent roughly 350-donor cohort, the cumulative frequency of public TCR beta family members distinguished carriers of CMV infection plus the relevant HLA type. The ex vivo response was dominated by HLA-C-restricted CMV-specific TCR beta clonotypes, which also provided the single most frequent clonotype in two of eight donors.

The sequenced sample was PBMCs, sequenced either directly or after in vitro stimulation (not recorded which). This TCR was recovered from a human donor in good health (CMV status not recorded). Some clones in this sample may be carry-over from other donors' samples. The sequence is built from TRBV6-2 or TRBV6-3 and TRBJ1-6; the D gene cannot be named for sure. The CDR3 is CASSADGVGSSPLHF. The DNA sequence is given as TGTGCCAGCAGTGCGGACGGAGTCGGTTCTTCACCCCTCCACTTT.